Included here is one T cell receptor (beta chain) sequence, with context. Its antigen is currently unknown. V lost 10 bases, J lost 1 base, and 6 bases stayed unmatched. CDR1 and CDR2 (germline): ENHRY, SYGVKD. The CDR3 contains 13 residues. The record originates from a study of beta chain features in type 1 diabetes. Study conclusions and caveats: VDJ junctions sequenced from type 1 diabetes patients showed fewer insertions and more deletions. Moderately but significantly shorter TCRB CDR3s were found in Type 1 diabetes patients in all four CD4+ subsets.

Expressed TCRB transcripts were sequenced because the entire RNA isolate underwent reverse transcription. Sequenced by immunoSEQ multiplex PCR; TCRdb stores in-frame clones only, minus some. The sample holds some 700,000 clones, roughly 12% seen once. The chain couples TRBV10-3 to TRBJ1-1; TRBD1 agrees at 7 bases. The sample taken for sequencing was naive CD4+ T cells from blood. The receptor comes from a man younger than 35 with type 1 diabetes. CDR3 protein: CATEDRRNTEAFF. The CDR3 nucleotides are TGTGCCACCGAGGACAGGAGGAACACTGAAGCTTTCTTT.